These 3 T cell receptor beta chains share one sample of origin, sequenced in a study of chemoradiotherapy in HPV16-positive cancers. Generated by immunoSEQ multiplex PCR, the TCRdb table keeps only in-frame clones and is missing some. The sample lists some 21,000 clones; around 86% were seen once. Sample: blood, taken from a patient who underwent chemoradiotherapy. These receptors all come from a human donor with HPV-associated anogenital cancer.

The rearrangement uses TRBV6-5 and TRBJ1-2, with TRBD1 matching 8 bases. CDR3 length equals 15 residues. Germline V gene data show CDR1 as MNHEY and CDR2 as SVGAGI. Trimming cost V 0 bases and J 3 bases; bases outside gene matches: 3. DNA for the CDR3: TGTGCCAGCAGTTACTCACAGGGGGGGTACTATGGCTACACCTTC. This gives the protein CASSYSQGGYYGYTF.

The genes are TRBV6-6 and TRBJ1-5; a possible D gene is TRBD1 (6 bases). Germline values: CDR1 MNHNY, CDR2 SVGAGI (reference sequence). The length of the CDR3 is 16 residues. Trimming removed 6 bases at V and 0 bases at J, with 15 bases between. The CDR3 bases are TGTGCCAGCAGCCCAGACAGGTCTTATAGCAATCAGCCCCAGCATTTT. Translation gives CASSPDRSYSNQPQHF.

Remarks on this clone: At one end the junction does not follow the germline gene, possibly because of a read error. CDR3 DNA sequence: TGCAGCGCTGAAGGTTATGAGGGGCAAATGGAGACCCAGTACTTC. It yields the protein CSAEGYEGQMETQYF. The chain carries TRBV29-1 and TRBJ2-5; D could derive from TRBD1 or TRBD2 (5 bases each). The CDR3 is made up of 15 amino acids. The germline V gene has CDR1 SQVTM and CDR2 ANQGSEA.